A single sample is the source of the 29 T cell receptor beta chains below, sequenced in a study of technical replicates of blood from several donors. Here immunoSEQ multiplex PCR was the method, and the copy in TCRdb shows in-frame clones only, minus some. There are about 16,000 clones in the sample; more than 75% occur only once, and approximately 13% lies in the top ten. The sequencing input was PBMCs. The receptors here all came from a human donor in good health.

The rearrangement joins TRBV7-9 to TRBJ2-1; 11 nucleotides line up with TRBD2. The germline V gene has CDR1 SEHNR and CDR2 FQNEAQ (reference sequence). This CDR3 spans 17 amino acids. V dropped 5 bases and J dropped 5; count of bases not matched to a gene: 11. The CDR3 sequence is CASSDSPTSGNHNEQFF. In DNA form, the CDR3 reads TGTGCCAGCAGCGATAGTCCGACTAGCGGGAACCACAATGAGCAGTTCTTC.

The chain links TRBV29-1 to TRBJ2-5; 10 nucleotides align to TRBD2. Germline V gene data show CDR1 as SQVTM and CDR2 as ANQGSEA. The CDR3 runs 12 residues. V trimming: 2 bases; J trimming: 7 bases; junction bases outside the gene matches: 1. Written as DNA, the CDR3 is TGCAGCGTTGAAAGGACTAGCGGGACCCAGTACTTC. As protein: CSVERTSGTQYF.

V gene TRBV18 combines with J gene TRBJ2-1; 9 nucleotides match TRBD2. Germline CDR1 reads KGHSH; CDR2 reads LQKENI. There are 16 residues in the CDR3. V gave up 3 bases and J gave up 6 bases; unmatched junction bases: 9. CDR3 loop: CASSPTGTSSSNEQFF. As DNA, the CDR3 is TGTGCCAGCTCACCTACCGGGACTAGCTCTTCCAATGAGCAGTTCTTC.

The genes are TRBV29-1 and TRBJ2-5, with no clear D. The germline V gene has CDR1 SQVTM and CDR2 ANQGSEA. The CDR3 extends over 12 amino acids. The germline V and J ends were trimmed by 1 base and 5 bases, with 8 bases remaining between them. CDR3 in amino acids: CSVEVAGETQYF. For the CDR3, the DNA is TGCAGCGTTGAAGTAGCCGGGGAGACCCAGTACTTC. Supplemented by reference TRBV29-1 and TRBJ2-5, the full variable domain reads SAVISQKPSRDICQRGTSLTIQCQVDSQVTMMFWYRQQPGQSLTLIATANQGSEATYESGFVIDKFPISRPNLTFSTLTVSNMSPEDSSIYLCSVEVAGETQYFGPGTRLLVL.

V gene TRBV30 combines with J gene TRBJ2-2, with TRBD1 matching 9 bases. Trimming cost V 3 bases and J 3 bases; bases outside gene matches: 5. The CDR3 totals 15 residues. Germline CDR1 and CDR2: GTSNPN and SVGIG (reference sequence). The DNA for the CDR3 is TGTGCCTGGAGAGTAGGGACAGGGTACACCGGGGAGCTGTTTTTT. Encoded protein: CAWRVGTGYTGELFF. The entire variable domain, with the rest obtained from reference TRBV30 and TRBJ2-2, is as follows: SQTIHQWPATLVQPVGSPLSLECTVEGTSNPNLYWYRQAAGRGLQLLFYSVGIGQISSEVPQNLSASRPQDRQFILSSKKLLLSDSGFYLCAWRVGTGYTGELFFGEGSRLTVL.

This chain links TRBV2 with TRBJ1-5; no clear D gene. Germline values: CDR1 SNHLY, CDR2 FYNNEI. Trimming took off 7 bases at V and 1 base at J, with 8 bases between the two ends. The CDR3 runs to 13 residues. The CDR3 DNA reads as TGTGCCAGCACAGTGAGGAGCAATCAGCCCCAGCATTTT. Amino acids: CASTVRSNQPQHF.

The gene calls are TRBV6-1 and TRBJ2-7, with 11 bases fitting TRBD2. There are 15 residues in the CDR3. Germline assignment: CDR1 MNHNS and CDR2 SASEGT. The V segment lost 1 base and the J segment 4 bases; nucleotides outside the gene matches: 3. CDR3 sequence reads: CASSEGLAGPYEQYF. In nucleotides, the CDR3 is TGTGCCAGCAGTGAAGGACTAGCGGGACCTTACGAGCAGTACTTC.

This CDR3 is CASSLVGGESGYTF. The CDR3 nucleotides are TGTGCCAGCAGCTTGGTTGGCGGGGAGAGCGGCTACACCTTC. The rearrangement links TRBV5-6 to TRBJ1-2; D not resolved. Germline V gene lookup returns CDR1 SGHDT and CDR2 YYEEEE. This CDR3 is built from 14 residues. The germline V and J ends were trimmed by 0 bases and 8 bases, with 14 bases remaining between them.

In this sample, this clone turned up a few times. CDR3 in DNA: TGTGCCAGCAGCGTAGTAATTAGCGGGATCAATGAGCAGTTCTTC. It specifies CASSVVISGINEQFF. This chain links TRBV9 with TRBJ2-1, with TRBD2 identical over 8 bases. Losses at the gene ends were 0 bases for V and 6 bases for J; bases not matched to a gene: 5. Per the germline V gene, CDR1 is SGDLS and CDR2 is YYNGEE. The CDR3 loop spans 15 amino acids.

V is TRBV12-5 and J is TRBJ2-7, with 7 bases matching TRBD2. CDR1 and CDR2 (germline): LGHNT, FRNRAP. This CDR3 spans 15 amino acids. After removal of 5 bases from V and 5 bases from J, the junction contained 12 bases not matched to a gene. CDR3 residues: CASGRGGSLSHEQYF. DNA of the CDR3: TGTGCTAGTGGTCGCGGGGGTAGTCTGAGCCACGAGCAGTACTTC.

This clone was observed a few times. The chain couples TRBV10-3 to TRBJ2-5; 10 nucleotides agree with TRBD1. CDR1 is ENHRY and CDR2 is SYGVKD in the germline V gene. Losses at the gene ends were 5 bases for V and 2 bases for J; bases not matched to a gene: 8. The CDR3 extends over 16 amino acids. The CDR3 nucleotides are TGTGCCATCAGTCCGGGGGTGGGACAGGGGCAAGAGACCCAGTACTTC. It specifies CAISPGVGQGQETQYF.

The count of this clone is one. This rearrangement joins TRBV2 to TRBJ2-2; TRBD2 matches at 8 bases. V lost 4 bases and J lost 2; bases outside the gene matches: 3. The CDR3 contains 15 residues. Germline assignment: CDR1 SNHLY and CDR2 FYNNEI. The CDR3 spells CASSVREGNTGELFF. For the CDR3, the DNA is TGTGCCAGCAGTGTACGGGAGGGAAACACCGGGGAGCTGTTTTTT.

J is TRBJ2-5 and V is TRBV19; 9 nucleotides line up with TRBD2. Per germline, CDR1 LNHDA and CDR2 SQIVND (reference sequence). V was clipped by 3 bases and J by 6 bases; unmatched bases: 11. CDR3 length: 16 amino acids. The CDR3 reads CASSILHSGRAKTQYF. The CDR3 DNA reads TGTGCCAGTAGTATTCTCCATAGCGGGAGAGCGAAGACCCAGTACTTC.

The V call is TRBV18, the J call TRBJ1-4, with 9 positions matching TRBD1. CDR1 KGHSH and CDR2 LQKENI come from the germline V gene. V lost 2 bases, J lost 8 bases, and 9 bases stayed unmatched. The CDR3 runs to 16 residues. The CDR3 nucleotides are TGTGCCAGCTCACCAAACGAGGGGACAGGGCGAGAAAAACTGTTTTTT. Protein: CASSPNEGTGREKLFF.

The chain joins TRBV5-6 to TRBJ1-1, with 12 bases identical to TRBD1. The CDR3 extends over 18 amino acids. The V segment lost 0 bases and the J segment 3 bases; nucleotides outside the gene matches: 9. Germline V CDR1 and CDR2: SGHDT, YYEEEE. DNA for the CDR3: TGTGCCAGCAGCTTGGCCTTTGGGACAGGGGGCGAGTACACTGAAGCTTTCTTT. Translating gives CASSLAFGTGGEYTEAFF.

The chain has TRBV7-9 and TRBJ2-7, with 10 bases aligning to TRBD2. V gave up 6 bases and J gave up 2 bases; unmatched junction bases: 10. The length of the CDR3 is 16 residues. Germline CDR1 SEHNR, CDR2 FQNEAQ (reference sequence). The CDR3 DNA reads TGTGCCAGCAGTGGGGTAGCGGGAGGCCGACCCTACGAGCAGTACTTC. Translation: CASSGVAGGRPYEQYF.

The chain combines TRBV7-9 with TRBJ1-1; D not resolved. Germline V gives CDR1 SEHNR, CDR2 FQNEAQ (reference sequence). The CDR3 length is 11 residues. Trimming took off 2 bases at V and 7 bases at J, with 5 bases between the two ends. The CDR3 spells CASSLSSEAFF. CDR3 bases: TGTGCCAGCAGCTTAAGTAGTGAAGCTTTCTTT.

The chain recombines TRBV6-5 with TRBJ1-2; D gene uncertain. V was clipped by 4 bases and J by 6 bases, with 12 bases between them. The CDR3 is 13 residues long. Germline V CDR1 and CDR2: MNHEY, SVGAGI. CDR3 nucleotide sequence: TGTGCCAGCAGTTTGCGGGAGCACAATGGCTACACCTTC. Amino acid sequence: CASSLREHNGYTF.

This clone appeared a few times. This chain uses TRBV2 with TRBJ2-2, with 13 bases identical to TRBD2. Germline V lookup: CDR1 SNHLY, CDR2 FYNNEI. The CDR3 loop spans 16 amino acids. The junction had 3 bases not matched to a gene; V was cut back by 4 bases and J by 4 bases. CDR3 nucleotide sequence: TGTGCCAGCAGTGGGAGGACTAGCGGGAGCACCGGGGAGCTGTTTTTT. Amino acids: CASSGRTSGSTGELFF.

CDR3 protein: CASSAGQGFNSPLHF. The CDR3 nucleotides are TGTGCCAGCAGTGCCGGACAGGGTTTCAATTCACCCCTCCACTTT. The chain combines TRBV2 with TRBJ1-6; 8 bases match TRBD1. This CDR3 contains 15 residues. The V segment lost 4 bases and the J segment 7 bases; nucleotides outside the gene matches: 6. Germline V gene data show CDR1 as SNHLY and CDR2 as FYNNEI.

This clone came up once. V is TRBV19 and J is TRBJ2-3; weak D call: TRBD2 (6 bases). The germline CDR1 and CDR2 sequences are LNHDA and SQIVND (reference sequence). CDR3 length equals 16 residues. Trimming left V 6 bases short and J 0 bases short, with 16 bases between. The CDR3 is CASSPIGRDSTDTQYF. CDR3 DNA: TGTGCCAGTAGCCCCATCGGGCGGGATAGCACAGATACGCAGTATTTT. Variable domain in full (rest from reference TRBV19 and TRBJ2-3): DGGITQSPKYLFRKEGQNVTLSCEQNLNHDAMYWYRQDPGQGLRLIYYSQIVNDFQKGDIAEGYSVSREKKESFPLTVTSAQKNPTAFYLCASSPIGRDSTDTQYFGPGTRLTVL.

Written as DNA, the CDR3 is TGTGCGGGGCGAAGGGCGCTCTACAGCACAGATACGCAGTATTTT. Protein sequence: CAGRRALYSTDTQYF. J is TRBJ2-3 and V is TRBV6-1; tentatively, D is TRBD1 (5 bases). Germline V gives CDR1 MNHNS, CDR2 SASEGT. The CDR3 has 15 residues.

The genes are TRBV9 and TRBJ2-3; 11 bases are shared with TRBD1. J gave up 4 bases and V 3 bases, and 19 bases lay outside the gene matches. The germline V gene encodes CDR1 SGDLS and CDR2 YYNGEE. The CDR3 loop spans 20 amino acids. The CDR3 reads CASSGGQGAPLREWADTQYF. The CDR3 nucleotides read TGTGCCAGCAGCGGAGGACAGGGGGCACCCCTTAGGGAGTGGGCAGATACGCAGTATTTT.

This chain joins TRBV7-3 and TRBJ2-5; TRBD1 is a possible D gene (6 bases). The germline V gene has CDR1 SGHTA and CDR2 FQGTGA. The CDR3 consists of 13 residues. V gave up 3 bases and J gave up 4 bases, with 9 bases separating them. In nucleotides, the CDR3 is TGTGCCAGCAGCTTTGCAGGGGCAGAGACCCAGTACTTC. Its protein is CASSFAGAETQYF.

The CDR3: CATGQTYEQYF. The CDR3 nucleotides read TGTGCCACGGGACAAACCTACGAGCAGTACTTC. The chain links TRBV2 to TRBJ2-7, with D maybe TRBD1 (6 bases). V lost 10 bases and J 2 bases, leaving 9 bases between the germline ends. This CDR3 is 11 amino acids long. CDR1 and CDR2 (germline): SNHLY, FYNNEI.

The rearrangement joins TRBV19 to TRBJ1-5; D is unresolved. Germline values: CDR1 LNHDA, CDR2 SQIVND (reference sequence). V was clipped by 5 bases and J by 4 bases, with 12 bases between them. The CDR3 sequence is 14 residues long. The CDR3 DNA follows: TGTGCCAGTAGTTTTATGGGCCAGAATCAGCCCCAGCATTTT. The encoded protein is CASSFMGQNQPQHF.

The V and J genes are TRBV7-6 and TRBJ2-1, with 13 bases identical to TRBD2. CDR1 and CDR2 (germline): SGHVS, FNYEAQ. Germline trimming cut 5 bases from V and 9 bases from J; bases unmatched to any gene: 7. The CDR3 loop spans 15 amino acids. The CDR3 DNA reads as TGTGCCAGCAGCCCAGGGACTAGCGGGATTGGTGAGCAGTTCTTC. Its translation: CASSPGTSGIGEQFF.

This chain links TRBV7-2 with TRBJ2-7; 10 nucleotides agree with TRBD1. The CDR3 covers 16 residues. Germline V gene data show CDR1 as SGHTA and CDR2 as FQGNSA. Trimming took 0 bases from V and 2 from J; bases not matched to a gene: 4. CDR3 bases: TGTGCCAGCAGCTTAGCCCCAGGACAGGGGGCCTACGAGCAGTACTTC. Translating gives CASSLAPGQGAYEQYF. Looking up the rest from reference TRBV7-2 and TRBJ2-7 gives the full variable domain: GAGVSQSPSNKVTEKGKDVELRCDPISGHTALYWYRQSLGQGLEFLIYFQGNSAPDKSGLPSDRFSAERTGGSVSTLTIQRTQQEDSAVYLCASSLAPGQGAYEQYFGPGTRLTVT.

The chain joins TRBV7-2 to TRBJ1-5; 9 bases line up with TRBD1. From germline, CDR1 is SGHTA and CDR2 FQGNSA. The CDR3 has 15 residues. The J segment lost 6 bases and the V segment lost 4 bases, leaving 7 bases of the junction unmatched. As DNA, the CDR3 is TGTGCCAGCAGCTCTCGGACAGGGGAAGGTCAGCCCCAGCATTTT. This codes for CASSSRTGEGQPQHF.